The next 24 T cell receptor beta chains were all read from a single sample in a study of blood T cell repertoires in COVID-19. Produced via immunoSEQ multiplex PCR; TCRdb's table is partial and in-frame only. The data hold a few hundred thousand clones, with under 90% observed a single time. Sample: PBMCs or T cells enriched from blood (not recorded which). The receptors were gathered from a woman aged 45-59 years who had been exposed to COVID-19.

This chain uses TRBV5-1 with TRBJ2-5; 12 nucleotides match TRBD2. The CDR3 is made up of 15 amino acids. With V trimmed by 3 bases and J by 2 bases, 2 bases remained unmatched. Germline V gene lookup returns CDR1 SGHRS and CDR2 YFSETQ. The CDR3 sequence is CASSYGTSGQETQYF. CDR3 in DNA: TGCGCCAGCAGCTACGGGACTAGCGGGCAAGAGACCCAGTACTTC.

J is TRBJ2-5 and V is TRBV11-1, with TRBD2 matching over 8 bases. Germline-derived CDR1 and CDR2 are SGHAT and FQDESV (reference sequence). The CDR3 is 16 amino acids. V was clipped by 1 base and J by 2 bases; unmatched bases: 6. The CDR3, as DNA: TGTGCCAGCAGCTTAGGAGTAGCGGGGCGACAAGAGACCCAGTACTTC. Translated, it gives CASSLGVAGRQETQYF.

The chain has TRBV9 and TRBJ2-1; TRBD2 might be the D (5 bases). This CDR3 spans 15 amino acids. Trimming pared 3 bases from V and 5 bases from J, leaving 15 bases between. CDR1 SGDLS and CDR2 YYNGEE come from the germline V gene. In DNA form, the CDR3 reads TGTGCCAGCAGCGCCTCCGGGATCCCAGACAATGAGCAGTTCTTC. The encoded protein is CASSASGIPDNEQFF.

The CDR3 sequence: CASSGTGGVNEKLFF. For the CDR3, the DNA is TGTGCCAGCAGCGGCACAGGGGGTGTTAATGAAAAACTGTTTTTT. The rearrangement joins TRBV5-4 to TRBJ1-4, with TRBD1 matching over 8 bases. Germline CDR1 reads SGHNT; CDR2 reads YYREEE (reference sequence). The CDR3 contains 15 residues. The V segment lost 4 bases and the J segment 4 bases; nucleotides outside the gene matches: 6.

The CDR3, as DNA: TGTGCCAGCAGCCCCTTAGCGGGGGGGCTAACAGATACGCAGTATTTT. Its protein is CASSPLAGGLTDTQYF. The gene calls are TRBV5-4 and TRBJ2-3; 11 bases agree with TRBD2. V gave up 4 bases and J gave up 3 bases; unmatched junction bases: 7. The CDR3 is 16 residues long. The V gene's germline CDR1 is SGHNT and CDR2 YYREEE (reference sequence).

The rearrangement uses TRBV2 and TRBJ2-7; D might be TRBD1 (5 bases). This CDR3 has 15 residues. Germline V lookup: CDR1 SNHLY, CDR2 FYNNEI. The V end lost 1 base, the J end lost 2 bases, and 12 bases lay between the germline ends. CDR3 in DNA: TGTGCCAGCAGTGAAGATATGGGCAGGGCCTACGAGCAGTACTTC. Translated, it gives CASSEDMGRAYEQYF.

This sequence joins TRBV2 and TRBJ2-5; perhaps TRBD2 as D (5 bases). V lost 7 bases and J 5 bases, leaving 14 bases between the germline ends. Germline CDR1 SNHLY, CDR2 FYNNEI. This CDR3 is built from 13 residues. The CDR3 protein is CASILRWTETQYF. The DNA of the CDR3 is TGTGCCAGCATTTTACGGTGGACTGAGACCCAGTACTTC.

The rearrangement uses TRBV29-1 and TRBJ2-7; tentative D call: TRBD1 (5 bases). The CDR3 spans 13 residues. CDR1 and CDR2 from the germline V gene are SQVTM and ANQGSEA. Trimming removed 4 bases from V and 3 bases from J, with 13 bases in between. CDR3 region: CSVVGQGIYEQYF. In DNA, the CDR3 is TGCAGCGTTGTAGGGCAGGGAATCTACGAGCAGTACTTC.

The rearrangement links TRBV15 to TRBJ1-4; D is uncertain. Germline V lookup: CDR1 LNHNV, CDR2 YYDKDF (reference sequence). Trimming stripped 1 base from V and 0 bases from J, with 9 bases between. The CDR3 is 16 residues long. CDR3 sequence reads: CATSRVSIATNEKLFF. The CDR3 region has the DNA TGTGCCACCAGCAGAGTATCTATTGCAACTAATGAAAAACTGTTTTTT.

J is TRBJ2-7 and V is TRBV4-2, with D unclear. V gave up 1 base and J gave up 0 bases, with 13 bases separating them. The V gene's germline CDR1 is LGHNA and CDR2 YNFKEQ. The CDR3 is 16 amino acids. CDR3 sequence: CASSQVISAPSYEQYF. The DNA of the CDR3 is TGTGCCAGCAGCCAAGTGATCAGCGCACCCTCCTACGAGCAGTACTTC.

The V call is TRBV5-4, the J call TRBJ1-2, with 9 bases fitting TRBD1. Germline-derived CDR1 and CDR2 are SGHNT and YYREEE (reference sequence). The CDR3 extends over 13 amino acids. Trimming cost V 5 bases and J 6 bases; bases outside gene matches: 5. The CDR3 region is CASSEQGADGYTF. The CDR3 DNA reads TGTGCCAGCAGTGAACAGGGGGCGGATGGCTACACCTTC. The full variable domain, rest sourced from reference TRBV5-4 and TRBJ1-2, is ETGVTQSPTHLIKTRGQQVTLRCSSQSGHNTVSWYQQALGQGPQFIFQYYREEENGRGNFPPRFSGLQFPNYSSELNVNALELDDSALYLCASSEQGADGYTFGSGTRLTVV.

The chain combines TRBV3-1 (or the pseudogene TRBV3-2) with TRBJ2-5; D possibly corresponds to TRBD2 (5 bases). This CDR3 has 14 amino acids. Trimming removed 6 bases at V and 2 bases at J, with 13 bases between. The germline V gene encodes CDR1 LGHDT and CDR2 YNNKEL (reference sequence). CDR3 sequence: CASSQPGIQETQYF. The CDR3 nucleotides read TGTGCCAGCAGTCAACCCGGGATTCAAGAGACCCAGTACTTC.

The chain combines TRBV11-2 with TRBJ2-2; D gene unclear. The CDR3 is 14 residues long. V was clipped by 2 bases and J by 6 bases, with 10 bases between them. CDR1 SGHAT and CDR2 FQNNGV come from the germline V gene. CDR3: CASSLNPVSGELFF. Written as DNA, the CDR3 is TGTGCCAGCAGCTTAAACCCAGTCTCCGGGGAGCTGTTTTTT. Supplemented by reference TRBV11-2 and TRBJ2-2, the full variable domain reads EAGVAQSPRYKIIEKRQSVAFWCNPISGHATLYWYQQILGQGPKLLIQFQNNGVVDDSQLPKDRFSAERLKGVDSTLKIQPAKLEDSAVYLCASSLNPVSGELFFGEGSRLTVL.

The chain uses TRBV30 and TRBJ1-4, with no clear D. Germline CDR1 and CDR2: GTSNPN and SVGIG (reference sequence). This CDR3 spans 16 amino acids. Deletions cut 0 bases from V and 0 bases from J, with 11 bases between. Here the CDR3 reads CAWSVSLYATNEKLFF. The CDR3 DNA reads TGTGCCTGGAGTGTATCCCTGTATGCAACTAATGAAAAACTGTTTTTT.

The chain combines TRBV7-9 with TRBJ1-4; D is unresolved. The CDR3 runs to 13 residues. CDR1 is SEHNR, CDR2 FQNEAQ, per germline (reference sequence). V lost 5 bases and J lost 4, with 8 bases in between. DNA of the CDR3: TGTGCCAGCAGCGACATTTTTAATGAAAAACTGTTTTTT. This codes for CASSDIFNEKLFF.

This chain joins TRBV4-1 and TRBJ1-6, with unresolved D. Germline V CDR1 and CDR2: MGHRA, YSYEKL. V was clipped by 1 base and J by 7 bases, with 20 bases between them. The CDR3 is 18 amino acids. The CDR3 sequence is CASSQGLPEAQRNSPLHF. The CDR3 DNA reads TGCGCCAGCAGCCAAGGACTTCCTGAGGCACAGCGGAATTCACCCCTCCACTTT.

This clone was counted only a few times. The chain has TRBV18 and TRBJ2-1; maybe TRBD2 (6 bases). Germline V gene sequence: CDR1 KGHSH, CDR2 LQKENI. V was pared by 0 bases and J by 5 bases, with 14 bases between. CDR3 size: 16 residues. CDR3 sequence (DNA): TGTGCCAGCTCACCACCGTCGCTAGCGAATAACAATGAGCAGTTCTTC. Amino acids: CASSPPSLANNNEQFF. Supplemented by reference TRBV18 and TRBJ2-1, the full variable domain reads NAGVMQNPRHLVRRRGQEARLRCSPMKGHSHVYWYRQLPEEGLKFMVYLQKENIIDESGMPKERFSAEFPKEGPSILRIQQVVRGDSAAYFCASSPPSLANNNEQFFGPGTRLTVL.

This sequence joins TRBV5-6 and TRBJ1-2, with TRBD1 identical over 10 bases. The CDR3 has 16 amino acids. V was pared by 3 bases and J by 4 bases, with 9 bases of the junction left unmatched. Germline V gene lookup returns CDR1 SGHDT and CDR2 YYEEEE. The CDR3 bases are TGTGCCAGCAGCTACGAGTACCGGACAGGGGGCTATGGCTACACCTTC. Its translation: CASSYEYRTGGYGYTF.

The V gene is TRBV28, the J gene TRBJ2-7, with D uncertain. This CDR3 has 14 residues. The germline V gene encodes CDR1 MDHEN and CDR2 SYDVKM. With 1 base removed from V and 0 bases from J, the gap between germline ends came to 7 bases. CDR3 loop: CASSLSSPSYEQYF. In DNA, the CDR3 is TGTGCCAGCAGTTTATCAAGCCCCTCCTACGAGCAGTACTTC.

V and J are TRBV30 and TRBJ2-5, with 9 bases lining up with TRBD1. This CDR3 contains 12 residues. Trimming at V came to 8 bases and at J to 5 bases, leaving 6 bases not matched to a gene. The germline V gene has CDR1 GTSNPN and CDR2 SVGIG (reference sequence). DNA of the CDR3: TGTGCCATGGACAGGGGAGCCGAGACCCAGTACTTC. It is translated as CAMDRGAETQYF.

The chain joins TRBV27 to TRBJ2-3, with 10 bases aligning to TRBD2. V lost 6 bases to trimming and J lost 4 bases; unmatched junction nucleotides: 19. Germline assignment: CDR1 MNHEY and CDR2 SMNVEV (reference sequence). This CDR3 has 19 amino acids. CDR3 coding DNA: TGTGCCAGCAGCGGGGCAGGTCGTAGCGGGGGGCTCCTTTCAGATACGCAGTATTTT. Translated, it gives CASSGAGRSGGLLSDTQYF.

The chain uses TRBV5-1 and TRBJ1-2; unclear D gene. The germline V and J ends were trimmed by 1 base and 3 bases, with 16 bases remaining between them. Germline CDR1 is SGHRS and CDR2 is YFSETQ. The CDR3 consists of 16 residues. DNA of the CDR3: TGCGCCAGCAGCTTGCAATCCGGAGGGTTGCACTATGGCTACACCTTC. As protein: CASSLQSGGLHYGYTF.

The rearrangement joins TRBV2 to TRBJ2-5; 10 nucleotides agree with TRBD1. Trimming cost V 0 bases and J 1 base; bases outside gene matches: 5. Germline assignment: CDR1 SNHLY and CDR2 FYNNEI. This CDR3 has 17 residues. The CDR3: CASSEARDRGPQETQYF. The CDR3 DNA is TGTGCCAGCAGTGAAGCGAGGGACAGGGGACCCCAAGAGACCCAGTACTTC.

This chain connects TRBV7-2 to TRBJ1-4; 8 bases align to TRBD1. After removal of 1 base from V and 8 bases from J, the junction contained 3 bases not matched to a gene. This CDR3 is built from 14 residues. The germline CDR1 and CDR2 sequences are SGHTA and FQGNSA. This CDR3 reads CASSLEGTGEKLFF. The CDR3 nucleotides read TGTGCCAGCAGCTTAGAAGGGACAGGAGAAAAACTGTTTTTT.